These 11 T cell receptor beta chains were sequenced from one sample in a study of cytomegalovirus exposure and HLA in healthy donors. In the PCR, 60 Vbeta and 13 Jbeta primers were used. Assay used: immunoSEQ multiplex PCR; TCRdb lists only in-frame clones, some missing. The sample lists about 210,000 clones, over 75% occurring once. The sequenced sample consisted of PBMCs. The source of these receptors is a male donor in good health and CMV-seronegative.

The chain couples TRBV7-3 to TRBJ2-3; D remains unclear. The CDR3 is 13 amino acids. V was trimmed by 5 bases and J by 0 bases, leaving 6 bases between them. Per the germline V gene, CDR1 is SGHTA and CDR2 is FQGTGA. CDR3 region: CASSPPSTDTQYF. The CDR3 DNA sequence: TGTGCCAGCAGCCCTCCTAGCACAGATACGCAGTATTTT.

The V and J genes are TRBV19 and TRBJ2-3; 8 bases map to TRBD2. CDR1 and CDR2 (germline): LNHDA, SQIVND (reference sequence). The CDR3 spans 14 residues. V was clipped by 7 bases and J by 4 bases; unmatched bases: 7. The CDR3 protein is CASTPGLAADTQYF. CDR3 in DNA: TGTGCCAGTACCCCAGGACTAGCTGCAGATACGCAGTATTTT. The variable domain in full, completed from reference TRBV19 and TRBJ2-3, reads DGGITQSPKYLFRKEGQNVTLSCEQNLNHDAMYWYRQDPGQGLRLIYYSQIVNDFQKGDIAEGYSVSREKKESFPLTVTSAQKNPTAFYLCASTPGLAADTQYFGPGTRLTVL.

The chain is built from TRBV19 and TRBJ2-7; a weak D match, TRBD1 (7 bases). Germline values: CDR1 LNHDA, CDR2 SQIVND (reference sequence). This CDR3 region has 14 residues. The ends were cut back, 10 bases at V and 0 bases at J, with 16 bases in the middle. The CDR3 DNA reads TGTGCCACCAAAGGGCGGGACAGCTCCTACGAGCAGTACTTC. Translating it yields CATKGRDSSYEQYF.

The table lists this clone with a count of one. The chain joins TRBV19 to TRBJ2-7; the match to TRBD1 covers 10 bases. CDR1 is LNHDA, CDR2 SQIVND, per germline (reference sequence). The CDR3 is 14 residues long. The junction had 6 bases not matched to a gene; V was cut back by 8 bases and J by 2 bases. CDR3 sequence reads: CASGPGTGAYEQYF. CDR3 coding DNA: TGTGCCAGTGGCCCCGGGACAGGGGCCTACGAGCAGTACTTC.

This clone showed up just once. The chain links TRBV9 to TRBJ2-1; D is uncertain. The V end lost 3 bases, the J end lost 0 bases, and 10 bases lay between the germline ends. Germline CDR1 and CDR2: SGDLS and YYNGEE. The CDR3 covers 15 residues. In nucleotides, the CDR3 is TGTGCCAGCAGCGCCCCTCCCGGCTCCTACAATGAGCAGTTCTTC. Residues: CASSAPPGSYNEQFF.

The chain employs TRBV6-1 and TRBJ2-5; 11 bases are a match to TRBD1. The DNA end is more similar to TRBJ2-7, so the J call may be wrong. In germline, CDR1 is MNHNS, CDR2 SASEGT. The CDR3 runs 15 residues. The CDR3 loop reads CASVPGTGGIHEQYF. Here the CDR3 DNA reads TGTGCCAGCGTCCCCGGGACAGGGGGGATCCACGAGCAGTACTTC.

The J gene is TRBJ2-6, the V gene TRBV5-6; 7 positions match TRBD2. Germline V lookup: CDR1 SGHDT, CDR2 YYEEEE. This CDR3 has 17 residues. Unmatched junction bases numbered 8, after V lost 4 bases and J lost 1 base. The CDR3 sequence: CASSRMGLPSGANVLTF. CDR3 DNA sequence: TGTGCCAGCAGCCGTATGGGACTACCTTCTGGGGCCAACGTCCTGACTTTC. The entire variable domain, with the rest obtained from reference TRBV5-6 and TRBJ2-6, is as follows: DAGVTQSPTHLIKTRGQQVTLRCSPKSGHDTVSWYQQALGQGPQFIFQYYEEEERQRGNFPDRFSGHQFPNYSSELNVNALLLGDSALYLCASSRMGLPSGANVLTFGAGSRLTVL.

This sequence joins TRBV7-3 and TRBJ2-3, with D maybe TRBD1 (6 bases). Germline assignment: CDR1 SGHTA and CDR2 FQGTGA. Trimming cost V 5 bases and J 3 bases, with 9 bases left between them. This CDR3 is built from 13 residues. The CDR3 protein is CASSIDRTDTQYF. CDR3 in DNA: TGTGCCAGCAGCATAGACAGGACAGATACGCAGTATTTT.

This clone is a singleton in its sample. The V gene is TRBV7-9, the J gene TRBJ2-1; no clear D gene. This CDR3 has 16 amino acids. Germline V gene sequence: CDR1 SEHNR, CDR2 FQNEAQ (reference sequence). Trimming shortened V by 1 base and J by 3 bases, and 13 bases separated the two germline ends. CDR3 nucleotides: TGTGCCAGCAGCTTAGGAGCAGGAAGGTTCTACAATGAGCAGTTCTTC. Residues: CASSLGAGRFYNEQFF.

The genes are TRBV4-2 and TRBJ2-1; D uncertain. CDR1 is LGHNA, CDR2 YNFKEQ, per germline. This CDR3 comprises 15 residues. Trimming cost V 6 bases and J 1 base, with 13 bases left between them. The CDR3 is CASSMTFPSYNEQFF. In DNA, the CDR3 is TGTGCCAGCAGTATGACTTTTCCTTCCTACAATGAGCAGTTCTTC.

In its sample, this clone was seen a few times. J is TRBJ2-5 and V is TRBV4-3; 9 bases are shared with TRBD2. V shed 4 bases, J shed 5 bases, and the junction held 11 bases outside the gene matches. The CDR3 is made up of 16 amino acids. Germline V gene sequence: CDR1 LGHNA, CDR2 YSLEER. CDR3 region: CASSRLAGVDSETQYF. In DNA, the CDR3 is TGCGCCAGCAGCCGTTTAGCGGGAGTAGATTCGGAGACCCAGTACTTC.